This record covers a single T cell receptor (beta chain). The data derive from a study of metastatic and nonmetastatic thyroid tumors. CDR1 is SGHTA, CDR2 FQGNSA, per germline. Deletions cut 1 base from V and 7 bases from J, with 16 bases between. The CDR3 totals 15 residues. None of the patients had undergone any treatment ahead of thyroid surgery. TCRdb ran MiXCR on the PCR reads. In the table there are roughly 12,000 clones, 25% to 40% of which are singletons. Sequenced material: tumor tissue. The V call is TRBV7-2, the J call TRBJ1-2; D call uncertain. The sequence was collected from a male donor with papillary thyroid cancer or a benign thyroid nodule (not recorded which). Some clones in this sample may be carry-over from other donors' samples. The CDR3 nucleotides read TGTGCCAGCAGCTTAGGGACCCACTCCGTAGCTGGCTACACCTTC. Translating gives CASSLGTHSVAGYTF.